These 28 T cell receptor beta chains were all obtained from the same sample, sequenced in a study of T-cell memory formation after mild COVID-19. TCRdb reanalysed the 5' RACE reads using MiXCR and keeps one entry per CDR3 protein. Here the sample spans more than 450,000 distinct CDR3 sequences, about 20% being singletons. The sample comprised PBMCs or a T cell subset sorted from them (not recorded which). These receptors all come from an adult woman who had mild COVID-19 (a few samples of this study predate the infection). Cell type and time point are not known.

The V call is TRBV6-2 or TRBV6-3, the J call TRBJ2-3; D is unclear. V dropped 0 bases and J dropped 11 bases, with 12 bases sitting between them. This CDR3 contains 13 residues. Germline CDR1 and CDR2: MNHEY and SVGEGT. The CDR3 DNA is TGTGCCAGCAGTTACTCTGAGTCAAGGATGCAGTATTTT. This encodes CASSYSESRMQYF.

This chain joins TRBV7-9 and TRBJ1-2; no definite D call. Germline CDR1 SEHNR, CDR2 FQNEAQ (reference sequence). With 2 bases removed from V and 4 bases from J, the gap between germline ends came to 11 bases. The CDR3 covers 14 residues. The DNA for the CDR3 is TGTGCCAGCAGCTTACAGGACGCCTCCTATGGCTACACCTTC. Protein sequence: CASSLQDASYGYTF. The entire variable domain, with the rest obtained from reference TRBV7-9 and TRBJ1-2, is as follows: DTGVSQNPRHKITKRGQNVTFRCDPISEHNRLYWYRQTLGQGPEFLTYFQNEAQLEKSRLLSDRFSAERPKGSFSTLEIQRTEQGDSAMYLCASSLQDASYGYTFGSGTRLTVV.

This sequence joins TRBV19 and TRBJ2-2, with D possibly TRBD1 on 6 matching bases. The CDR3 loop spans 16 amino acids. The germline V and J ends were trimmed by 7 bases and 0 bases, with 15 bases remaining between them. CDR1 is LNHDA, CDR2 SQIVND, per germline (reference sequence). CDR3 in amino acids: CASKTSGTSNTGELFF. DNA for the CDR3: TGTGCCAGTAAAACATCTGGGACATCGAACACCGGGGAGCTGTTTTTT.

This rearrangement joins TRBV4-3 to TRBJ2-1; D perhaps matches TRBD2 (6 bases). The CDR3 consists of 15 residues. Germline V lookup: CDR1 LGHNA, CDR2 YSLEER. The V end lost 3 bases, the J end lost 5 bases, and 14 bases lay between the germline ends. The CDR3: CASSQEGVSDNEQFF. In DNA form, the CDR3 reads TGCGCCAGCAGCCAGGAGGGAGTGAGCGACAATGAGCAGTTCTTC.

A few counts support this clonotype. The chain recombines TRBV24-1 with TRBJ1-1; 9 bases line up with TRBD1. This CDR3 has 16 residues. J lost 4 bases, V lost 3 bases, and 8 bases had no gene match. The V gene's germline CDR1 is KGHDR and CDR2 SFDVKD. As DNA, the CDR3 is TGTGCCACCAGTGATGGGACAGGGACGCACGGCACTGAAGCTTTCTTT. It encodes CATSDGTGTHGTEAFF.

This clonotype was observed a handful of times. The chain has TRBV5-4 and TRBJ2-1; 13 bases map to TRBD2. Germline CDR1 reads SGHNT; CDR2 reads YYREEE (reference sequence). The V segment lost 1 base and the J segment 1 base; nucleotides outside the gene matches: 2. The CDR3 spans 17 residues. This CDR3 is CASSLTSGGVSYNEQFF. The CDR3 nucleotides read TGTGCCAGCAGCTTGACTAGCGGGGGGGTATCCTACAATGAGCAGTTCTTC.

The sample holds a few counts of this clonotype. V usage is TRBV20-1 and J usage is TRBJ1-2, with a tentative D call TRBD1 (5 bases). Trimming cost V 5 bases and J 3 bases, with 13 bases left between them. The CDR3 length is 13 residues. The germline CDR1 and CDR2 sequences are DFQATT and SNEGSKA (reference sequence). Here the CDR3 reads CSAPKGTHYGYTF. For the CDR3, the DNA is TGCAGTGCTCCAAAAGGGACTCACTATGGCTACACCTTC.

This clonotype has at least ten counts. The CDR3 loop reads CASRISTDTQYF. In nucleotides, the CDR3 is TGTGCCAGCAGGATTAGCACAGATACGCAGTATTTT. The chain joins TRBV12-3 or TRBV12-4 to TRBJ2-3; D gene unclear. With 6 bases removed from V and 0 bases from J, the gap between germline ends came to 4 bases. This CDR3 is built from 12 residues.

This clonotype appeared a few times. V and J are TRBV30 and TRBJ2-5; no definite D call. The CDR3 spans 11 residues. The germline V gene has CDR1 GTSNPN and CDR2 SVGIG (reference sequence). V was cut by 3 bases and J by 3 bases, with 5 bases left in between. CDR3 sequence: CAWRGKETQYF. The CDR3 nucleotides read TGTGCCTGGAGGGGGAAAGAGACCCAGTACTTC. The full variable domain, its missing parts supplied by reference TRBV30 and TRBJ2-5, is SQTIHQWPATLVQPVGSPLSLECTVEGTSNPNLYWYRQAAGRGLQLLFYSVGIGQISSEVPQNLSASRPQDRQFILSSKKLLLSDSGFYLCAWRGKETQYFGPGTRLLVL.

V gene TRBV18 combines with J gene TRBJ2-2; maybe TRBD1 (5 bases). From germline, CDR1 is KGHSH and CDR2 LQKENI. CDR3 length: 13 residues. Trimming stripped 5 bases from V and 6 bases from J, with 10 bases between. CDR3 DNA sequence: TGTGCCAGCTCAACTCAGGGATCCGGGGAGCTGTTTTTT. Translation gives CASSTQGSGELFF.

This clonotype appeared a few times. The V call is TRBV2, the J call TRBJ1-2; TRBD1 agrees at 11 bases. J was trimmed by 8 bases and V by 6 bases; bases with no gene match: 11. CDR1 SNHLY and CDR2 FYNNEI come from the germline V gene. The CDR3 spans 15 residues. Here the CDR3 DNA reads TGTGCCAGCAGACCTCGGACAGGGGGCGTACGAGGCTACACCTTC. This gives the protein CASRPRTGGVRGYTF. Full variable domain (outside the CDR3, taken from reference TRBV2 and TRBJ1-2): EPEVTQTPSHQVTQMGQEVILRCVPISNHLYFYWYRQILGQKVEFLVSFYNNEISEKSEIFDDQFSVERPDGSNFTLKIRSTKLEDSAMYFCASRPRTGGVRGYTFGSGTRLTVV.

This clonotype was picked up a small number of times. The chain has TRBV27 and TRBJ1-2; 11 bases agree with TRBD1. The V gene's germline CDR1 is MNHEY and CDR2 SMNVEV (reference sequence). The V and J ends lost 5 bases and 7 bases, in that order; junction bases with no gene match: 9. CDR3 length: 15 amino acids. CDR3 sequence (DNA): TGTGCCAGCAGTCTGACCTATGGACAGGGGGCTGGCTACACCTTC. Amino acids: CASSLTYGQGAGYTF.

J is TRBJ2-1 and V is TRBV12-3 or TRBV12-4; possible D gene TRBD2, 6 bases. CDR3 length equals 17 residues. The V and J ends lost 3 bases and 0 bases respectively, with 15 bases between them. CDR3 sequence (DNA): TGTGCCAGCAGTTTTGGCCGTCGGGAGAGCTCCTACAATGAGCAGTTCTTC. This translates into CASSFGRRESSYNEQFF.

This clonotype has at least ten counts. The J gene is TRBJ2-2, the V gene TRBV5-1; D remains unclear. Germline CDR1 is SGHRS and CDR2 is YFSETQ. The V end lost 6 bases, the J end lost 6 bases, and 18 bases lay between the germline ends. The CDR3 runs to 15 residues. The CDR3 loop is CASTKEPPLAGELFF. In DNA, the CDR3 is TGCGCCAGCACCAAAGAACCCCCGTTGGCCGGGGAGCTGTTTTTT. Drawing the rest from reference TRBV5-1 and TRBJ2-2, the complete variable domain is KAGVTQTPRYLIKTRGQQVTLSCSPISGHRSVSWYQQTPGQGLQFLFEYFSETQRNKGNFPGRFSGRQFSNSRSEMNVSTLELGDSALYLCASTKEPPLAGELFFGEGSRLTVL.

V gene TRBV12-3 or TRBV12-4 combines with J gene TRBJ1-3; no clear D. Trimming shortened V by 2 bases and J by 2 bases, and 4 bases separated the two germline ends. The CDR3 consists of 13 residues. Here the CDR3 DNA reads TGTGCCAGCAGTTTATCCGCTGGAAACACCATATATTTT. As protein: CASSLSAGNTIYF.

The chain couples TRBV9 to TRBJ2-1; 16 bases map to TRBD2. This CDR3 has 20 amino acids. Unmatched junction bases numbered 16, after V lost 4 bases and J lost 6 bases. CDR1 is SGDLS, CDR2 YYNGEE, per germline. The DNA of the CDR3 is TGTGCCAGCAGCCAAGGCCGGGGACTAGCGGGGGGGCCTGAGGTCAATGAGCAGTTCTTC. It translates to CASSQGRGLAGGPEVNEQFF.

The chain employs TRBV5-1 and TRBJ2-3; TRBD1 might be the D (7 bases). The CDR3 spans 15 residues. Germline assignment: CDR1 SGHRS and CDR2 YFSETQ. V was trimmed by 4 bases and J by 0 bases, leaving 12 bases between them. CDR3 in DNA: TGCGCCAGCAGCCTACAGGGGACTAGCACAGATACGCAGTATTTT. This translates into CASSLQGTSTDTQYF.

As regards this clonotype: Just one base apart from a much larger clone, this may be a read error. This sequence joins TRBV5-1 and TRBJ2-1; TRBD2 might be the D (5 bases). V lost 0 bases and J 6 bases, leaving 22 bases between the germline ends. This CDR3 spans 18 amino acids. The germline V gene encodes CDR1 SGHRS and CDR2 YFSETQ. The CDR3 DNA sequence: TGCGCCAGCAGCTTGGATAGCCTAGCATCCAAACCTGGCAATGAGCAGTTCTTC. Its protein product is CASSLDSLASKPGNEQFF. Full variable domain (rest looked up from reference TRBV5-1 and TRBJ2-1): KAGVTQTPRYLIKTRGQQVTLSCSPISGHRSVSWYQQTPGQGLQFLFEYFSETQRNKGNFPGRFSGRQFSNSRSEMNVSTLELGDSALYLCASSLDSLASKPGNEQFFGPGTRLTVL.

This clonotype was observed a few times. The J gene is TRBJ2-1, the V gene TRBV20-1; D is possibly TRBD1 (7 bases). The CDR3 is made up of 12 amino acids. V was pared by 2 bases and J by 9 bases, with 11 bases between. The V gene's germline CDR1 is DFQATT and CDR2 SNEGSKA (reference sequence). The CDR3 DNA reads TGCAGTGCTAGACCAGGGGGGAGTGAGCAGTTCTTC. Its translation: CSARPGGSEQFF.

The J gene is TRBJ2-6, the V gene TRBV7-8; 7 nucleotides align to TRBD1. This CDR3 is 19 amino acids long. Germline V gives CDR1 SGHVS, CDR2 FQNEAQ. The V gene end was trimmed by 8 bases and the J gene end by 0 bases; junction bases not matched to a gene: 16. The CDR3 region is CASSSQTGIIGSGANVLTF. The CDR3 DNA reads TGTGCCAGCTCCTCTCAGACAGGGATTATAGGCTCTGGGGCCAACGTCCTGACTTTC.

The sample holds a few counts of this clonotype. The J gene is TRBJ1-5, the V gene TRBV5-8, with a weak D call TRBD1 (5 bases). Germline V gives CDR1 SGHTS, CDR2 YDEGEE. The CDR3 totals 16 residues. V gave up 6 bases and J gave up 4 bases, with 20 bases separating them. The CDR3 nucleotides read TGTGCCAGCACCCCAAGAGGGGACCGGCTTAATCAGCCCCAGCATTTT. It translates to CASTPRGDRLNQPQHF.

This clonotype showed up just a few times. The V call is TRBV4-2, the J call TRBJ2-1; D is undetermined. Trimming took off 0 bases at V and 3 bases at J, with 6 bases between the two ends. Germline assignment: CDR1 LGHNA and CDR2 YNFKEQ. The CDR3 has 14 amino acids. The CDR3 bases are TGTGCCAGCAGCCAAGATGTGGGCTACAATGAGCAGTTCTTC. It yields the protein CASSQDVGYNEQFF.

This clonotype was counted a few times. The gene calls are TRBV20-1 and TRBJ2-3; D is undetermined. The V end lost 4 bases, the J end lost 0 bases, and 8 bases lay between the germline ends. The CDR3 sequence is 13 residues long. The germline V gene has CDR1 DFQATT and CDR2 SNEGSKA (reference sequence). The CDR3 loop reads CSATVGSTDTQYF. CDR3 in DNA: TGCAGTGCTACGGTCGGGAGCACAGATACGCAGTATTTT.

The genes are TRBV10-3 and TRBJ1-1; 7 positions match TRBD1. CDR1 ENHRY and CDR2 SYGVKD come from the germline V gene. The CDR3 has 13 residues. V lost 3 bases and J lost 3; bases outside the gene matches: 1. CDR3 region: CAISDQGDTEAFF. CDR3 DNA sequence: TGTGCCATCAGTGACCAGGGGGACACTGAAGCTTTCTTT.

This clonotype was counted only a few times. The V and J genes are TRBV9 and TRBJ2-2; D gene uncertain. CDR3 length equals 15 residues. The germline V and J ends were trimmed by 5 bases and 4 bases, with 15 bases remaining between them. Germline V gene sequence: CDR1 SGDLS, CDR2 YYNGEE. Here the CDR3 DNA reads TGTGCCAGCAGTCGGGTGCAATCCCCCACCGGGGAGCTGTTTTTT. It encodes CASSRVQSPTGELFF.

The chain has TRBV6-2 or TRBV6-3 and TRBJ2-1, with D perhaps matching TRBD2 (7 bases). Trimming stripped 6 bases from V and 1 base from J, with 16 bases between. CDR1 and CDR2 from the germline V gene are MNHEY and SVGEGT. CDR3 size: 16 residues. The CDR3 region is CASRRQQGGSYNEQFF. In nucleotides, the CDR3 is TGTGCCAGCAGACGACAACAGGGAGGGTCCTACAATGAGCAGTTCTTC.

The chain has TRBV9 and TRBJ1-1; possible D gene TRBD1, 5 bases. The CDR3 loop spans 13 amino acids. V lost 5 bases, J lost 4 bases, and 12 bases lay in between. CDR1 is SGDLS, CDR2 YYNGEE, per germline. CDR3 nucleotides: TGTGCCAGCAGTGGGGGGGATGGCACTGAAGCTTTCTTT. The encoded protein is CASSGGDGTEAFF.

The rearrangement uses TRBV7-9 and TRBJ2-7; D is possibly TRBD1 (6 bases). CDR1 is SEHNR, CDR2 FQNEAQ, per germline (reference sequence). This CDR3 is built from 14 residues. Trimming took 2 bases from V and 7 from J, leaving 15 bases between them. CDR3 residues: CASSLPTGPREQYF. Written as DNA, the CDR3 is TGTGCCAGCAGCTTACCGACAGGCCCCCGGGAGCAGTACTTC.